The rows below give T cell receptor beta chains drawn from one sample of a study of shared clonotypes between healthy human individuals. Generated by immunoSEQ multiplex PCR, the TCRdb table keeps only in-frame clones and is missing some. This repertoire shows millions of clones, about 95% found once; its top ten account for roughly 1.1%. The specimen sequenced was naive CD8+ T cells sorted from blood. The receptor source for this set is a man between 18 and 35 years old in good health. CDR3s leave out the opening cysteine and the closing phenylalanine or tryptophan. The order of the fields is V gene, CDR3 protein.

V: TRBV11-1
CDR3: ASSFPNSNTEAF

V: TRBV6-5
CDR3: ASSYRAGGFTDTQY

V: TRBV19
CDR3: ASSARTGMNTEAF

V: TRBV11-1
CDR3: ASSFTGSGGYT

V: TRBV4-3
CDR3: ASSQVGVGNEQF

V: TRBV9
CDR3: ASSGPRGSDTEAF

V: TRBV10-3
CDR3: AITPGQSDSYEQY

V: TRBV6-1
CDR3: ASSDSIAWGQGEEKLF

V: TRBV1
CDR3: TSSYRSQGAFEQY

V: TRBV28
CDR3: ASSFVQGDTEAF

V: TRBV5-1
CDR3: ASSLGGGAEAF

V: TRBV5-4
CDR3: ASSFSGDYGYT

V: TRBV5-1
CDR3: ASSLAGSSYGYT

V: TRBV27
CDR3: ASSLPGTEAF

V: TRBV4-1
CDR3: ASTALAGGFNEQF

V: TRBV7-9
CDR3: ASSSGTLYEQY

V: TRBV6-5
CDR3: ASSSGQGDGYT

V: TRBV5-8
CDR3: ASSLGMAFEQY

V: TRBV11-2
CDR3: ASSFGTGGRSDNEQF

V: TRBV4-3
CDR3: ASSHGTGAEAF

V: TRBV18
CDR3: ASEEGGTTDTQY

V: TRBV19
CDR3: ATETPVGVNTGELF

V: TRBV6-4
CDR3: ASNPAGGDNEQF

V: TRBV5-6
CDR3: ASSLEQIANYGYT

V: TRBV4-3
CDR3: ASSQDYDSYEQY

V: TRBV9
CDR3: ASSVADNSYEQY

V: TRBV15
CDR3: ATSREEIQLAKNIQY

V: TRBV6-1
CDR3: ASSEGQGFDYGYT

V: TRBV13
CDR3: ASSFRGAPEAF

V: TRBV27
CDR3: ASSLITGSQETQY

V: TRBV7-8
CDR3: ASSVGLGGRETQY

V: TRBV5-4
CDR3: ASSFSGIGANVLT

V: TRBV28
CDR3: ASRSGRLEVEAF

V: TRBV28
CDR3: ASTLGLNTGELF

V: TRBV25-1
CDR3: ASSEYTQDPDTQY

V: TRBV6-5
CDR3: ASSTGTGSYTQY

V: TRBV5-1
CDR3: ASRSDGPYSYNSPLH

V: TRBV10-3
CDR3: AIRSNTEAF

V: TRBV11-1
CDR3: ASSFQEVSTYNEQF

V: TRBV5-6
CDR3: ASSGADRLLNYGYT

V: TRBV9
CDR3: ASSVGDSQTYEQY

V: TRBV6-5
CDR3: ASSYAAGGETQY

V: TRBV2
CDR3: ATPAGTRNEQF

V: TRBV27
CDR3: ASTYAGGADTQY

V: TRBV11-2
CDR3: ASSLEFSYEQY

V: TRBV28
CDR3: ASSLSAGPEAF

V: TRBV11-2
CDR3: ASSLDSDLGELF